Sequencing of this T cell receptor beta chain was carried out in a study of blood T cells in healthy people across ages. The CDR3 extends over 14 amino acids. V was clipped by 0 bases and J by 6 bases, with 10 bases between them. Germline V gene lookup returns CDR1 SGHRS and CDR2 YFSETQ. This clonotype was observed a handful of times. The second PCR ran about 6 to 12 cycles with a sample-barcoded 5' primer and J-beta primers. TCRdb reprocessed the 5' RACE reads with MiXCR, giving one entry per CDR3 protein. The data hold approximately 850,000 distinct CDR3 sequences, with 58% observed a single time. The source is a young man in good health. The J gene is TRBJ2-1, the V gene TRBV5-1; perhaps TRBD1 as D (6 bases). The specimen was blood. The CDR3 reads CASSLGQAINEQFF. In DNA form, the CDR3 reads TGCGCCAGCAGCTTGGGACAGGCGATCAATGAGCAGTTCTTC.